This TCR beta chain derives from a study of T-cell memory formation after mild COVID-19. About the study: Clusters of TCRs were largely donor specific. Study-wide points: Clones which contracted sat mainly in CM and EM if CD4+, and in EMRA if CD8+.

Comment on this clonotype: Its specificity is not known.

TCR alpha and TCR beta cDNA libraries carrying sample barcodes and UMIs came from 5'RACE with constant-segment primers. One entry per CDR3 protein results from TCRdb running MiXCR on the 5' RACE reads. The sample lists about 210,000 distinct CDR3 sequences; 25% to 35% were seen once. Looked up from germline, CDR1 is SGHRS and CDR2 is YFSETQ. Trimming removed 0 bases from V and 5 bases from J, with 14 bases in between. The CDR3 totals 15 residues. Sample: PBMCs or a T cell subset sorted from them (not recorded which). The rearrangement joins TRBV5-1 to TRBJ1-1; D is uncertain. This receptor was identified in an adult woman who had mild COVID-19 (a few samples of this study predate the infection). Cell type and time point are not known. CDR3 in DNA: TGCGCCAGCAGCTTGGAGTTTGAGGGAGATACTGAAGCTTTCTTT. Encoded protein: CASSLEFEGDTEAFF.